The 12 T cell receptor beta chains given below trace back to one sample, sequenced in a study of chemoradiotherapy in HPV16-positive cancers. TCRdb's table, derived via immunoSEQ multiplex PCR, lists solely in-frame clones and lacks some. This sample has under 5,000 clones, with roughly 80% found just once. This specimen consisted of tumor tissue, obtained from a patient who underwent chemoradiotherapy. All receptors come from a human donor with HPV-associated anogenital cancer.

This chain links TRBV7-8 with TRBJ2-4, with D unresolved. V was trimmed by 0 bases and J by 0 bases, leaving 18 bases between them. The CDR3 runs to 19 residues. Germline CDR1 is SGHVS and CDR2 is FQNEAQ. This CDR3 reads CASSLAYMAPALAKNIQYF. In DNA, the CDR3 is TGTGCCAGCAGCTTAGCGTATATGGCGCCCGCCTTAGCCAAAAACATTCAGTACTTC.

CDR3: CASGPRADGSYNEQFF. DNA for the CDR3: TGTGCTAGTGGTCCACGAGCGGATGGCTCCTACAATGAGCAGTTCTTC. The J gene is TRBJ2-1, the V gene TRBV12-5, with D perhaps matching TRBD2 (5 bases). The CDR3 is made up of 16 amino acids. Germline values: CDR1 LGHNT, CDR2 FRNRAP. Trimming pared 5 bases from V and 0 bases from J, leaving 14 bases between.

V gene TRBV5-6 combines with J gene TRBJ2-6; TRBD1 is a possible D gene (5 bases). Germline lookup yields CDR1 SGHDT and CDR2 YYEEEE. Trimming took 4 bases from V and 0 from J, leaving 11 bases between them. The CDR3 totals 16 residues. This CDR3 reads CASSPEDSSGANVLTF. CDR3 nucleotide sequence: TGTGCCAGCAGCCCGGAAGACAGCTCTGGGGCCAACGTCCTGACTTTC. The full variable domain, its missing parts supplied by reference TRBV5-6 and TRBJ2-6, is DAGVTQSPTHLIKTRGQQVTLRCSPKSGHDTVSWYQQALGQGPQFIFQYYEEEERQRGNFPDRFSGHQFPNYSSELNVNALLLGDSALYLCASSPEDSSGANVLTFGAGSRLTVL.

This clone was seen a few times. J is TRBJ1-5 and V is TRBV28; 7 bases agree with TRBD1. The germline V gene encodes CDR1 MDHEN and CDR2 SYDVKM. This CDR3 comprises 14 residues. V was pared by 5 bases and J by 3 bases, with 4 bases of the junction left unmatched. Here the CDR3 reads CASSGDSTNQPQHF. CDR3 bases: TGTGCCAGCAGTGGGGACAGTACCAATCAGCCCCAGCATTTT.

This clone was detected only a few times. The rearrangement joins TRBV28 to TRBJ2-3, with 7 bases fitting TRBD2. The CDR3 totals 13 residues. V shed 5 bases and J 4 bases; nucleotides not matched to a gene: 3. Germline V gene sequence: CDR1 MDHEN, CDR2 SYDVKM. The CDR3 DNA reads TGTGCCAGCAGTGGGACTACCCCAGATACGCAGTATTTT. Its protein is CASSGTTPDTQYF.

This clone has only a few counts. The J gene is TRBJ1-2, the V gene TRBV6-5; D call uncertain. CDR1 is MNHEY and CDR2 is SVGAGI in the germline V gene. V was shortened by 7 bases and J by 5 bases, with 14 bases between the two germline ends. The CDR3 sequence is 13 residues long. The CDR3, as DNA: TGTGCCAGCACTAACAATTGGGGTTATGGCTACACCTTC. It encodes CASTNNWGYGYTF.

V is TRBV6-1 and J is TRBJ1-1; maybe TRBD1 (6 bases). The germline CDR1 and CDR2 sequences are MNHNS and SASEGT. The CDR3 totals 14 residues. The V end lost 4 bases, the J end lost 1 base, and 10 bases lay between the germline ends. This chain's CDR3 is CASSATGENTEAFF. As DNA, the CDR3 is TGTGCCAGCAGTGCGACAGGCGAGAACACTGAAGCTTTCTTT.

Concerning this clone: At one boundary the junction diverges from the germline segment, which might be a read error. The CDR3 sequence: CASSLVEGYEQYF. The CDR3 bases are TGTGCTAGCAGCTTAGTGGAGGGTTACGAGCAGTACTTC. The V call is TRBV7-7, the J call TRBJ2-7, with a weak D call TRBD2 (6 bases). The germline gives CDR1 SSHAT, CDR2 FNYEAQ (reference sequence). The CDR3 is 13 residues long.

The rearrangement uses TRBV6-1 and TRBJ2-3; 8 bases map to TRBD2. V lost 3 bases and J lost 0; bases outside the gene matches: 5. Germline V lookup: CDR1 MNHNS, CDR2 SASEGT. The CDR3 length is 16 residues. The CDR3, as DNA: TGTGCCAGCAGTGAGTTCGGCGGGGGGAGCACAGATACGCAGTATTTT. It encodes CASSEFGGGSTDTQYF.

This chain joins TRBV2 and TRBJ2-1, with D possibly matching TRBD2 (5 bases). The V gene lost 4 bases and the J gene lost 16 bases, with 23 bases spanning the gap. The germline gives CDR1 SNHLY, CDR2 FYNNEI. The CDR3 length is 14 residues. CDR3 residues: CASSVDPGIPSLFF. As DNA, the CDR3 is TGTGCCAGCAGTGTCGACCCGGGAATACCCTCTTTATTCTTC.

This chain connects TRBV4-2 to TRBJ2-6; possible D gene TRBD1, 5 bases. Germline CDR1 LGHNA, CDR2 YNFKEQ. The CDR3 is 16 amino acids. Trimming removed 0 bases at V and 1 base at J, with 7 bases between. CDR3 bases: TGTGCCAGCAGCCAAGATAGGGGTTCTGGGGCCAACGTCCTGACTTTC. Its translation: CASSQDRGSGANVLTF.

The chain combines TRBV18 with TRBJ1-4; D is perhaps TRBD1 (5 bases). Trimming took off 2 bases at V and 7 bases at J, with 11 bases between the two ends. CDR3 size: 14 residues. CDR1 is KGHSH and CDR2 is LQKENI in the germline V gene. CDR3 sequence reads: CASSPIGTGEKLFF. The CDR3 DNA reads TGTGCCAGCTCACCAATTGGGACGGGTGAAAAACTGTTTTTT.